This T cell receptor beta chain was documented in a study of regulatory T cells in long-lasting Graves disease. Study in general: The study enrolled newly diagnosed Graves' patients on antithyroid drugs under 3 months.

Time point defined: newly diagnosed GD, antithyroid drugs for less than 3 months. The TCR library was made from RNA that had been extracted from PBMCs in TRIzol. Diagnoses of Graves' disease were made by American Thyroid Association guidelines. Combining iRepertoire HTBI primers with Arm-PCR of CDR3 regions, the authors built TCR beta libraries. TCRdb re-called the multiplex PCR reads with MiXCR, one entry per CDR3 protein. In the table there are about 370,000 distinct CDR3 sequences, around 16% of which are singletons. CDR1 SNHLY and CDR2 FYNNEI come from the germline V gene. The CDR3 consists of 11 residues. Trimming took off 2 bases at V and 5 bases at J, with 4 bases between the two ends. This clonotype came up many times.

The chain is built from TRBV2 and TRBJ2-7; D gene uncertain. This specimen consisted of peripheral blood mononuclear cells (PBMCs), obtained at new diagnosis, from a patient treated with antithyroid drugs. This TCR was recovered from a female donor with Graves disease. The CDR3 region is CASSERDEQYF. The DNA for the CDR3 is TGTGCCAGCAGTGAACGCGACGAGCAGTACTTC.